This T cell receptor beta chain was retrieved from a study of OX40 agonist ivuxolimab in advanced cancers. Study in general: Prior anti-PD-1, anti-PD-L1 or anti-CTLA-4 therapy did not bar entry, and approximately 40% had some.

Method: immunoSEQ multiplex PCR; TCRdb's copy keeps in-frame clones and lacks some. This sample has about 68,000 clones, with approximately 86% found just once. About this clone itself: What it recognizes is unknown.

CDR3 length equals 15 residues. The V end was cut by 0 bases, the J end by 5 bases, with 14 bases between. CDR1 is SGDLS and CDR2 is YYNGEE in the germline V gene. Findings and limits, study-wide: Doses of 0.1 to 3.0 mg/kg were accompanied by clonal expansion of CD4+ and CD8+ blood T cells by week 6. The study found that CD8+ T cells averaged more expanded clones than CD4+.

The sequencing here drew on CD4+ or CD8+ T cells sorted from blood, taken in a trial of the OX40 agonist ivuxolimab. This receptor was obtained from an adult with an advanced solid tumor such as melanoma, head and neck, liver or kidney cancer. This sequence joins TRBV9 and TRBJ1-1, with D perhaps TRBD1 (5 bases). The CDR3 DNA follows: TGTGCCAGCAGCGTAGATCAGGGCGGTTCGACTGAAGCTTTCTTT. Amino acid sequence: CASSVDQGGSTEAFF.